These 4 T cell receptor beta chains were sequenced from one sample in a study of cytomegalovirus exposure and HLA in healthy donors. The PCR ran on 60 Vbeta and 13 Jbeta primers. Data came from immunoSEQ multiplex PCR; TCRdb stores just in-frame clones and leaves some out. The sample has 95,000 to 100,000 clones; about 80% are singletons. Sequenced sample: PBMCs. The origin of the receptors is a man aged 40-49 years in good health and CMV-seronegative.

J is TRBJ2-7 and V is TRBV28; TRBD2 matches at 7 bases. The germline gives CDR1 MDHEN, CDR2 SYDVKM. There are 14 residues in the CDR3. Germline trimming cut 6 bases from V and 2 bases from J; bases unmatched to any gene: 7. This CDR3 is CASRRRGSTYEQYV. CDR3 sequence (DNA): TGTGCCAGCAGGCGGCGGGGGAGCACCTACGAGCAGTACGTC.

The CDR3: CASSWGGADSTEAFF. The CDR3 DNA follows: TGTGCCAGCAGCTGGGGGGGGGCGGATTCCACTGAAGCTTTCTTT. The rearrangement joins TRBV5-4 to TRBJ1-1; weak D call: TRBD1 (6 bases). CDR1 SGHNT and CDR2 YYREEE come from the germline V gene (reference sequence). The CDR3 runs 15 residues. The V end was cut by 3 bases, the J end by 4 bases, with 16 bases between.

The V call is TRBV5-1, the J call TRBJ1-4; the match to TRBD1 covers 7 bases. The trim removed 4 bases at V and 0 bases at J, leaving 0 bases unmatched. CDR3 length equals 14 residues. CDR1 and CDR2 from the germline V gene are SGHRS and YFSETQ. CDR3 DNA sequence: TGCGCCAGCAGCGGGACAGCAACTAATGAAAAACTGTTTTTT. Translated, it gives CASSGTATNEKLFF.

J is TRBJ1-1 and V is TRBV6-5; 8 positions agree with TRBD1. The CDR3 length is 15 residues. V shed 9 bases and J 1 base; nucleotides not matched to a gene: 10. Germline V gene sequence: CDR1 MNHEY, CDR2 SVGAGI. The CDR3 DNA follows: TGTGCCAGTTGGACAGGGAGGATTGGGAACACTGAAGCTTTCTTT. It is translated as CASWTGRIGNTEAFF.